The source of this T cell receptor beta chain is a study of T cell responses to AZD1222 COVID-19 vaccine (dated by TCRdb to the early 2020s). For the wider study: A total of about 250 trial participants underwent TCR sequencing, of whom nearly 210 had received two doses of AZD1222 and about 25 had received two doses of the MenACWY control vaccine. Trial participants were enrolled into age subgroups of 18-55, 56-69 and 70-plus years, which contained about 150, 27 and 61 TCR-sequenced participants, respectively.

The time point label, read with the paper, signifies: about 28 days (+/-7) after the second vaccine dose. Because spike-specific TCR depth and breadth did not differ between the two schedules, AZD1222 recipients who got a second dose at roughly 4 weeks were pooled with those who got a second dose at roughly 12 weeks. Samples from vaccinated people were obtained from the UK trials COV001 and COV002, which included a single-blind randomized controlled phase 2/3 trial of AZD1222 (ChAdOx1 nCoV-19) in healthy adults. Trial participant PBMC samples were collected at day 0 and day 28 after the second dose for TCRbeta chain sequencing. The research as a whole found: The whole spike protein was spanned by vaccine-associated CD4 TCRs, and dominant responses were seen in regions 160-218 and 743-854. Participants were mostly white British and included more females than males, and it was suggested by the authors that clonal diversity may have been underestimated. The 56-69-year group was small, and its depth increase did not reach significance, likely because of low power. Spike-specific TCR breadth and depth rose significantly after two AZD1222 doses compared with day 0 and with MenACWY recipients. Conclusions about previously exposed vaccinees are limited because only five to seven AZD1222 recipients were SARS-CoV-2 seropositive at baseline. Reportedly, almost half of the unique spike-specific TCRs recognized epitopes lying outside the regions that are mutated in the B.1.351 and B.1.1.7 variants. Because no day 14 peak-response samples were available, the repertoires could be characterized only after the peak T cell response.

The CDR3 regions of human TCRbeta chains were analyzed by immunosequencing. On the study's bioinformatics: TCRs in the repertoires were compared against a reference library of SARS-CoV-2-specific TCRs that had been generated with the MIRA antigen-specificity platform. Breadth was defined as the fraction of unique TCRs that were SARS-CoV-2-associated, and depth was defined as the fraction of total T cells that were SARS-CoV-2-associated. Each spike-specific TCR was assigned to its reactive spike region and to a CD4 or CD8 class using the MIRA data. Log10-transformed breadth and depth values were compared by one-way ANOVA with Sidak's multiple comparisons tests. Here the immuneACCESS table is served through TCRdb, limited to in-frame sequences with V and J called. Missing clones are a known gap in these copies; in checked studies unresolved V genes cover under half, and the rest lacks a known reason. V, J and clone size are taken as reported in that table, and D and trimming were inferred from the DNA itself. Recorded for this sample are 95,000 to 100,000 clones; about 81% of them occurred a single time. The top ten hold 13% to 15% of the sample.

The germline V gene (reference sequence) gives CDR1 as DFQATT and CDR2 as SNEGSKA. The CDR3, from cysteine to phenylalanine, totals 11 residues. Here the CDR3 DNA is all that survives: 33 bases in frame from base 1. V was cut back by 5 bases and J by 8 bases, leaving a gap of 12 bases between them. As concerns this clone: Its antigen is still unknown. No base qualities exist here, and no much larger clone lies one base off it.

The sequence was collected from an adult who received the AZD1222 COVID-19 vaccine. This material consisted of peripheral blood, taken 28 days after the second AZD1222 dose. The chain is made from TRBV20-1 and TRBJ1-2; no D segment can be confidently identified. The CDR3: CSAPVRGGYTF. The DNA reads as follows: TGCAGTGCTCCCGTCCGTGGAGGCTACACCTTC.